Listed below are T cell receptor beta chains from one sample, sequenced in a study of T cells in Graves' hyperthyroidism and ophthalmopathy. A single record per CDR3 protein comes from TCRdb applying MiXCR to the multiplex PCR reads. This table holds around 350,000 distinct CDR3 sequences, 20% to 25% found once. The sample comprised blood. The receptors stem from a man aged 45-65 years with Graves' hyperthyroidism. Both conserved end residues are part of each CDR3. A D gene is named only where the DNA matches it firmly. Clone size is given for some rows only: seen once, a few or many times, or a class if the clone is expanded.

TRBV3-1	TRBJ2-5	NA	NA	TGTGCCAGCAGCCCCCCGGGGTTTCAAGAGACCCAGTACTTC	CASSPPGFQETQYF
TRBV11-3	TRBJ2-7	few	NA	TGTGCCAGCAGCTTTTTCGCGGGGCCCAACTACGAGCAGTACTTC	CASSFFAGPNYEQYF
TRBV30	TRBJ2-1	NA	NA	TGTGCCTGGAGTGGACTACCGGGTGAGCAGTTCTTC	CAWSGLPGEQFF
TRBV9	TRBJ2-7	few	NA	TGTGCCAGCAGCGGAGGGCCAGGACAGCGTACCTACGAGCAGTACTTC	CASSGGPGQRTYEQYF
TRBV30	TRBJ1-3	few	NA	TGTGCCTGGAGTGACTTGAGCTCTGGAAACACCATATATTTT	CAWSDLSSGNTIYF
TRBV11-2	TRBJ2-1	few	TRBD1	TGTGCCAGCAGCTTAGGACCGGACAGGGGGGGTGAGCAGTTCTTC	CASSLGPDRGGEQFF
TRBV20-1	TRBJ2-3	NA	TRBD2	TGCAGTGCTAGCCCAGTTAGGACTAGCGGGAGTAGTTACACAGATACGCAGTATTTT	CSASPVRTSGSSYTDTQYF
TRBV12-3/TRBV12-4	TRBJ1-5	few	TRBD1	TGTGCCAGCAGTTCAGGGACAGGGGTGAGTCAGCCCCAGCATTTT	CASSSGTGVSQPQHF
TRBV20-1	TRBJ1-1	NA	TRBD1	TGCAGTGCCCGGAAGACAGGGGCTGAAGCTTTCTTT	CSARKTGAEAFF
TRBV7-8	TRBJ1-5	NA	NA	TGTGCCAGCAGTCAAGGAATAGGTCGCGTCTTTGATCAGCCCCAGCATTTT	CASSQGIGRVFDQPQHF
TRBV5-1	TRBJ2-1	NA	NA	TGCGCCAGCAGCTTATCTCCCAGCACGAATGAGCAGTTCTTC	CASSLSPSTNEQFF
TRBV11-3	TRBJ2-1	many	TRBD2	TGTGCCAGCAGCTTAGGGGGGAGCGGGAGTGATGAGCAGTTCTTC	CASSLGGSGSDEQFF
TRBV11-2	TRBJ2-1	many	NA	TGTGCCAGCAGCTTCGCTAGCTCCTACAATGAGCAGTTCTTC	CASSFASSYNEQFF
TRBV11-1	TRBJ2-7	many	NA	TGTGCCAGCAGCTTAGTCCCCGGCGCCTACGAGCAGTACTTC	CASSLVPGAYEQYF
TRBV29-1	TRBJ2-7	NA	TRBD2	TGCAGCGTTGACGCCACCGGGGGGGACGAGCAGTACTTC	CSVDATGGDEQYF
TRBV12-3/TRBV12-4	TRBJ2-7	many	NA	TGTGCCAGCAGTTTATCTGGGCAGGGCCACGAGCAGTACTTC	CASSLSGQGHEQYF
TRBV7-3	TRBJ2-5	many	NA	TGTGCCAGCAGCTTATCGGGTAGACGAGAGACCCAGTACTTC	CASSLSGRRETQYF
TRBV12-3/TRBV12-4	TRBJ2-5	few	NA	TGTGCCAGCAGTTTGGGGCAGGGCGGGGCAGAGACCCAGTACTTC	CASSLGQGGAETQYF
TRBV6-2/TRBV6-3	TRBJ1-1	few	NA	TGTGCCAGCAGTTCCCTAATGAACACTGAAGCTTTCTTT	CASSSLMNTEAFF
TRBV28	TRBJ2-1	many	TRBD1	TGTGCCAGCAGGGGGGGGGACAGGGACTACAATGAGCAGTTCTTC	CASRGGDRDYNEQFF
TRBV6-1	TRBJ1-2	NA	NA	TGTGCCAGCAGTTCGGGGTTCATCAAGGGCTACACCTTC	CASSSGFIKGYTF
TRBV10-3	TRBJ2-3	NA	NA	TGTGCCATCAGCTCCCAAGATACGCAGTATTTT	CAISSQDTQYF
TRBV5-1	TRBJ2-5	NA	TRBD1	TGCGCCAGCAGCTTGAGACAGGGCCAAGAGACCCAGTACTTC	CASSLRQGQETQYF
TRBV6-1	TRBJ1-5	many	NA	TGTGCCAGCAGTGAAGCCCGGGGAGGTCAGCCCCAGCATTTT	CASSEARGGQPQHF
TRBV7-2	TRBJ2-3	few	TRBD1	TGTGCCAGCAGCTTGGACAGGGGTGTAGATACGCAGTATTTT	CASSLDRGVDTQYF
TRBV11-2	TRBJ2-3	few	NA	TGTGCCAGCGGCTCGGATACGCAGTATTTT	CASGSDTQYF
TRBV10-1	TRBJ2-5	NA	NA	TGCGCCAGCAGTGAGTGGCCGGGCCGTCCAGAGACCCAGTACTTC	CASSEWPGRPETQYF
TRBV9	TRBJ1-2	NA	NA	TGTGCCAGCAGCTCAGGACGGAGATATGGCTACACCTTC	CASSSGRRYGYTF
TRBV7-9	TRBJ1-1	few	NA	TGTGCCAGCAGCTTAGGGGGCGTGGCTTTGAACACTGAAGCTTTCTTT	CASSLGGVALNTEAFF
TRBV2	TRBJ1-5	NA	TRBD1	TGTGCCAGCGCCGGGACAGCGGTCAATCAGCCCCAGCATTTT	CASAGTAVNQPQHF
TRBV19	TRBJ1-5	NA	NA	TGTGCCAGTAGTATAGATGGCAGCCTCCTCAGGCCCCAGCATTTT	CASSIDGSLLRPQHF
TRBV20-1	TRBJ1-1	few	NA	TGCAGTGCCCCCCCCGGCGCCCAAATGAACACTGAAGCTTTCTTT	CSAPPGAQMNTEAFF
TRBV11-2	TRBJ1-2	many	NA	TGTGCCAGCAGCTTAACCGGGGAAGGCTACACCTTC	CASSLTGEGYTF
TRBV3-1	TRBJ2-3	many	NA	TGTGCCAGCAGCCCCCACCGAGCAGATACGCAGTATTTT	CASSPHRADTQYF
TRBV27	TRBJ2-1	NA	NA	TGTGCCAGCACCGAATCGCTGGGGTCCGGTGAGCAGTTCTTC	CASTESLGSGEQFF
TRBV5-1	TRBJ2-7	many	NA	TGCGCCAGCAGCTTGTTAACCTACCCCTACGAGCAGTACTTC	CASSLLTYPYEQYF
TRBV15	TRBJ1-2	NA	NA	TGTGCCACCAGCACTACAGAGAACTATGGCTACACCTTC	CATSTTENYGYTF
TRBV5-1	TRBJ2-3	once	NA	TGCGCCAGCAGCTTAGCACTAGCCACAGATACGCAGTATTTT	CASSLALATDTQYF
TRBV30	TRBJ1-2	NA	TRBD1	TGTGCCTGGAGGGGAACAGGGGATTGGGGTGGCTACACCTTC	CAWRGTGDWGGYTF
TRBV2	TRBJ1-4	few	NA	TGTGCCAGCAGTACCGGGACATCTACTGAAAAACTGTTTTTT	CASSTGTSTEKLFF
TRBV28	TRBJ1-5	NA	NA	TGTGCCAGCAGTTTGTTCCGAGGCAATCAGCCCCAGCATTTT	CASSLFRGNQPQHF
TRBV6-5	TRBJ2-7	NA	TRBD1	TGTGCCAGCAGTACTGGACAGGGACAGTGGAACTACGAGCAGTACTTC	CASSTGQGQWNYEQYF